Given below is one TCR beta chain in context. Antigen unknown. The CDR3 extends over 14 amino acids. Looked up from germline, CDR1 is MGHRA and CDR2 is YSYEKL. V lost 1 base to trimming and J lost 0 bases, with 7 bases between them. Using immunoSEQ multiplex PCR, the repertoire was profiled, and TCRdb retains in-frame clones only, with some absent. The data show some 10,000 clones, about 89% seen once. This specimen belongs to a study of OX40 agonist ivuxolimab in advanced cancers. Background on the study: The patients received ivuxolimab by intravenous route every 2 weeks at 0.01 to 10 mg/kg.

Points from the study as a whole: Clonal expansion was among the lowest in partial responders at 0.1-3.0 mg/kg, especially CD8+.

V is TRBV4-1 and J is TRBJ2-7; unclear D gene. The TCR sequence derives from an adult with an advanced solid tumor such as melanoma, head and neck, liver or kidney cancer. The specimen was CD4+ or CD8+ T cells sorted from blood, collected in a trial of the OX40 agonist ivuxolimab. The CDR3 coding sequence is TGCGCCAGCAGCCAAGGATGGGCCTCCTACGAGCAGTACTTC. This translates into CASSQGWASYEQYF.